This TCR beta chain appears in the sequencing data of a study of blood T cells in healthy people across ages. With regard to this clonotype: What it binds is unknown.

Findings and caveats of the study: Per-million-T-cell TCR beta diversity fell roughly linearly with age.

Each donor's blood draw was around 9.1 milliliters of peripheral blood. A J-beta primer mix and a sample-barcoded 5' primer were used in a second PCR of about 7 to 12 cycles. TCRdb fed the 5' RACE reads into MiXCR, producing one record per CDR3 protein. The sample records 580,000 or so distinct CDR3 sequences, roughly 48% being singletons. V lost 5 bases to trimming and J lost 4 bases; unmatched junction nucleotides: 10. The CDR3 is made up of 15 amino acids. CDR1 and CDR2 (germline): SGHDT, YYEEEE. This TCR derives from a man older than 75 in good health. The sequenced material came from blood. The gene calls are TRBV5-6 and TRBJ2-7; TRBD1 aligns across 9 bases. CDR3 bases: TGTGCCAGCAGACTGTCCGGGACAGGGTTATACGAGCAGTACTTC. Its protein product is CASRLSGTGLYEQYF.